Shown below are 11 T cell receptor beta chains from a single sample sequenced in a study of technical replicates of blood from several donors. The assay was immunoSEQ multiplex PCR, and TCRdb's table has in-frame clones only and misses some. In the table there are about 81,000 clones, roughly 95% of which are singletons. Sequencing input: T cells isolated from PBMCs. The receptors shown here come from a human donor in good health.

The J gene is TRBJ2-3, the V gene TRBV7-2; 7 bases agree with TRBD2. With 4 bases clipped from V and 4 bases from J, the junction kept 11 bases outside the gene matches. The CDR3 loop spans 16 amino acids. Germline assignment: CDR1 SGHTA and CDR2 FQGNSA. The CDR3 is CASSSPLWEGSDTQYF. DNA of the CDR3: TGTGCCAGCAGCTCCCCGTTGTGGGAGGGGTCAGATACGCAGTATTTT. Complete variable domain (other parts from reference TRBV7-2 and TRBJ2-3): GAGVSQSPSNKVTEKGKDVELRCDPISGHTALYWYRQSLGQGLEFLIYFQGNSAPDKSGLPSDRFSAERTGGSVSTLTIQRTQQEDSAVYLCASSSPLWEGSDTQYFGPGTRLTVL.

V gene TRBV28 combines with J gene TRBJ2-1; D uncertain. The V gene's germline CDR1 is MDHEN and CDR2 SYDVKM. The length of the CDR3 is 11 residues. V lost 10 bases to trimming and J lost 9 bases, with 13 bases between them. The DNA for the CDR3 is TGTGCCACGAACTACAAAGGTGAGCAGTTCTTC. It encodes CATNYKGEQFF. Complete variable domain (other parts from reference TRBV28 and TRBJ2-1): DVKVTQSSRYLVKRTGEKVFLECVQDMDHENMFWYRQDPGLGLRLIYFSYDVKMKEKGDIPEGYSVSREKKERFSLILESASTNQTSMYLCATNYKGEQFFGPGTRLTVL.

The rearrangement uses TRBV5-1 and TRBJ2-3; D possibly corresponds to TRBD1 (5 bases). Trimming pared 0 bases from V and 3 bases from J, leaving 11 bases between. From germline, CDR1 is SGHRS and CDR2 YFSETQ. The CDR3 length is 15 residues. CDR3 nucleotides: TGCGCCAGCAGCTTGGGACAGTTCGCGACAGATACGCAGTATTTT. It codes for CASSLGQFATDTQYF.

V usage is TRBV18 and J usage is TRBJ2-2; possible D gene TRBD1, 6 bases. Germline V gene sequence: CDR1 KGHSH, CDR2 LQKENI. The CDR3 has 16 amino acids. V was cut by 6 bases and J by 1 base, with 15 bases left in between. For the CDR3, the DNA is TGTGCCAGCTCTATAACAGGGCTAGTGAACACCGGGGAGCTGTTTTTT. The encoded protein is CASSITGLVNTGELFF.

This chain's CDR3 is CASSYTSGSSTDTQYF. The CDR3 DNA sequence: TGTGCCAGCAGTTATACTAGCGGGAGTAGCACAGATACGCAGTATTTT. The chain uses TRBV6-5 and TRBJ2-3, with 11 bases fitting TRBD2. The CDR3 is 16 amino acids. With V trimmed by 3 bases and J by 0 bases, 2 bases remained unmatched. Per the germline V gene, CDR1 is MNHEY and CDR2 is SVGAGI.

The rearrangement uses TRBV19 and TRBJ1-5, with D perhaps matching TRBD1 (6 bases). V lost 4 bases to trimming and J lost 2 bases, with 9 bases between them. Germline V CDR1 and CDR2: LNHDA, SQIVND (reference sequence). The CDR3 totals 14 residues. In DNA, the CDR3 is TGTGCCAGTAGTACGAGACAGGGCAATCAGCCCCAGCATTTT. Translation: CASSTRQGNQPQHF.

CDR3 sequence (DNA): TGTGCCTGGAGACCCCTGAGGACTGAAGCTTTCTTT. Its translation is CAWRPLRTEAFF. The chain uses TRBV30 and TRBJ1-1; D is ambiguous. Germline assignment: CDR1 GTSNPN and CDR2 SVGIG (reference sequence). The CDR3 sequence is 12 residues long. The V and J ends lost 3 bases and 5 bases respectively, with 10 bases between them.

The V and J genes are TRBV15 and TRBJ2-3; D may be TRBD1 (5 bases). V was cut by 0 bases and J by 8 bases, with 9 bases left in between. Germline CDR1 and CDR2: LNHNV and YYDKDF (reference sequence). This CDR3 comprises 13 residues. CDR3 in amino acids: CATSREGAATQYF. DNA of the CDR3: TGTGCCACCAGCAGAGAAGGGGCAGCTACGCAGTATTTT.

This chain uses TRBV28 with TRBJ1-4; D ambiguous. The length of the CDR3 is 15 residues. V lost 5 bases and J 0 bases, leaving 10 bases between the germline ends. The V gene's germline CDR1 is MDHEN and CDR2 SYDVKM. CDR3 protein: CASSGLMATNEKLFF. The CDR3 coding sequence is TGTGCCAGCAGTGGCCTGATGGCAACTAATGAAAAACTGTTTTTT.

The chain joins TRBV11-2 to TRBJ2-7; 8 bases map to TRBD2. Looked up from germline, CDR1 is SGHAT and CDR2 is FQNNGV. The CDR3 has 15 amino acids. J lost 4 bases, V lost 5 bases, and 10 bases had no gene match. The CDR3 DNA follows: TGTGCCAGCAGCCAGGGACCGGGAGGGGGGTACGAGCAGTACTTC. Translation: CASSQGPGGGYEQYF.

The rearrangement uses TRBV13 and TRBJ1-2; D unresolved. The CDR3 runs to 13 residues. Deletions cut 1 base from V and 10 bases from J, with 13 bases between. The germline V gene has CDR1 PRHDT and CDR2 FYEKMQ (reference sequence). CDR3 nucleotide sequence: TGTGCCAGCAGCTTAGTGGCTCCCTGGGCCTACACCTTC. It specifies CASSLVAPWAYTF.